Listed here are 6 T cell receptor beta chains from one sample, sequenced in a study of vaccination and CD4 T cells after COVID-19. Treatment reported: roughly nine-day PBMC culture with coronavirus spike peptide pools or control peptides (ViraFEST assay). These TCRs are of unknown antigen specificity. Once obtained from cultured CD4+ T cells, the DNA was sequenced using the Oncomine TCR Beta short-read assay. One entry per CDR3 protein, called by TCRdb with MiXCR from the PCR reads. The data contain under 20,000 distinct CDR3 sequences, around 40% of them singletons. Here the sequenced sample was CD4+ T cells from blood, cultured in vitro, taken before SARS-CoV-2 vaccination. These receptors were collected from a human donor who had recovered from COVID-19.

This clonotype is labeled large (0.1 to 1%). The V gene is TRBV29-1, the J gene TRBJ2-2; possible D gene TRBD1, 7 bases. Trimming pared 6 bases from V and 5 bases from J, leaving 13 bases between. CDR3 length equals 13 residues. The germline V gene has CDR1 SQVTM and CDR2 ANQGSEA. The CDR3 reads CSVNRGGTGELFF. CDR3 sequence (DNA): TGCAGCGTCAACAGGGGAGGAACCGGGGAGCTGTTTTTT.

CDR3: CSAWADRAGNTIYF. The CDR3 nucleotides read TGCAGTGCTTGGGCCGACAGGGCCGGAAACACCATATATTTT. This sequence joins TRBV20-1 and TRBJ1-3; 7 positions agree with TRBD1. Germline V gene lookup returns CDR1 DFQATT and CDR2 SNEGSKA (reference sequence). V lost 5 bases, J lost 4 bases, and 8 bases stayed unmatched. The CDR3 consists of 14 residues.

This sequence joins TRBV7-9 and TRBJ2-3; weak D call: TRBD1 (6 bases). This CDR3 comprises 15 residues. Germline lookup yields CDR1 SEHNR and CDR2 FQNEAQ (reference sequence). The germline V and J ends were trimmed by 1 base and 6 bases, with 14 bases remaining between them. The CDR3: CASSLESDREDTQYF. DNA for the CDR3: TGTGCCAGCAGCTTAGAATCGGACAGAGAGGATACGCAGTATTTT.

This clonotype was observed a few times. The V call is TRBV20-1, the J call TRBJ2-3, with a weak D call TRBD1 (5 bases). Trimming pared 5 bases from V and 3 bases from J, leaving 18 bases between. The CDR3 has 15 amino acids. Germline loops: CDR1 DFQATT, CDR2 SNEGSKA (reference sequence). The CDR3 nucleotides read TGCAGTGCTCCCTCTAGGCAGGGATCGACAGATACGCAGTATTTT. It is translated as CSAPSRQGSTDTQYF.

This clonotype was picked up one time. This chain connects TRBV5-4 to TRBJ2-7; 13 nucleotides agree with TRBD2. The CDR3 extends over 15 amino acids. CDR1 is SGHNT, CDR2 YYREEE, per germline (reference sequence). Trimming at V came to 4 bases and at J to 3 bases, leaving 4 bases not matched to a gene. CDR3 residues: CASSTGLAGIYEQYF. DNA for the CDR3: TGTGCCAGCAGCACGGGACTAGCGGGGATCTACGAGCAGTACTTC.

The chain links TRBV11-3 to TRBJ2-7; 7 bases are a match to TRBD2. There are 15 residues in the CDR3. J lost 3 bases, V lost 5 bases, and 10 bases had no gene match. The germline CDR1 and CDR2 sequences are SGHNT and YENEEA. DNA of the CDR3: TGTGCCAGCAGCCCCCCCACTGGCGGGAGCTACGAGCAGTACTTC. Protein: CASSPPTGGSYEQYF. Together with reference TRBV11-3 and TRBJ2-7, the CDR3 gives the full variable domain: EAGVVQSPRYKIIEKKQPVAFWCNPISGHNTLYWYLQNLGQGPELLIRYENEEAVDDSQLPKDRFSAERLKGVDSTLKIQPAELGDSAVYLCASSPPTGGSYEQYFGPGTRLTVT.